Each of the 11 T cell receptor beta chains below was sequenced from the same sample in a study of control samples from healthy donors and cancer patients. Generated by immunoSEQ multiplex PCR, the TCRdb table keeps only in-frame clones and is missing some. The sample consists of about 130,000 clones, around 93% of them appearing once. The sample consisted of PBMCs. These receptors came from a man between 50 and 59 years old with head and neck cancer.

This clone was recorded only once. V is TRBV9 and J is TRBJ2-3, with D maybe TRBD1 (7 bases). Looked up from germline, CDR1 is SGDLS and CDR2 is YYNGEE. Trimming took off 4 bases at V and 5 bases at J, with 17 bases between the two ends. There are 15 residues in the CDR3. The CDR3 sequence is CASSPGGSHRDTQYF. As DNA, the CDR3 is TGTGCCAGCAGCCCAGGGGGGTCACATCGAGATACGCAGTATTTT.

The chain employs TRBV11-2 and TRBJ2-4; 9 bases map to TRBD1. Per the germline V gene, CDR1 is SGHAT and CDR2 is FQNNGV. After removal of 3 bases from V and 6 bases from J, the junction contained 15 bases not matched to a gene. The length of the CDR3 is 18 residues. The CDR3 is CASSFRSGTGRPINIQYF. The CDR3 DNA reads TGTGCCAGCAGCTTTAGATCTGGGACAGGGAGGCCCATAAACATTCAGTACTTC.

J is TRBJ1-2 and V is TRBV27; D call uncertain. The CDR3 has 14 residues. Trimming cost V 0 bases and J 4 bases, with 9 bases left between them. Germline loops: CDR1 MNHEY, CDR2 SMNVEV (reference sequence). CDR3: CASSLSSGIYGYTF. In nucleotides, the CDR3 is TGTGCCAGCAGTTTATCGAGCGGGATCTATGGCTACACCTTC.

This chain joins TRBV27 and TRBJ1-1; possible D gene TRBD1, 5 bases. V lost 5 bases, J lost 0 bases, and 13 bases lay in between. The CDR3 length is 15 residues. Germline V gene sequence: CDR1 MNHEY, CDR2 SMNVEV (reference sequence). The DNA of the CDR3 is TGTGCCAGCAGTCCCCGCGACAGAGTGAACACTGAAGCTTTCTTT. Translation: CASSPRDRVNTEAFF.

V is TRBV27 and J is TRBJ2-3; possible D gene TRBD1, 5 bases. Trimming removed 8 bases from V and 1 base from J, with 7 bases in between. Germline loops: CDR1 MNHEY, CDR2 SMNVEV (reference sequence). This CDR3 spans 12 amino acids. The CDR3 loop reads CASWGGTDTQYF. The CDR3 region has the DNA TGTGCCAGCTGGGGCGGCACAGATACGCAGTATTTT.

Remarks on this clone: Other DNA sequences in this sample translate to the same CDR3. V gene TRBV7-2 combines with J gene TRBJ2-7, with 11 positions matching TRBD1. This CDR3 contains 15 residues. The V segment lost 5 bases and the J segment 2 bases; nucleotides outside the gene matches: 5. Germline V CDR1 and CDR2: SGHTA, FQGNSA. CDR3 protein: CASSLRTGGTYEQYF. The CDR3, as DNA: TGTGCCAGCAGCCTAAGGACAGGGGGCACCTACGAGCAGTACTTC.

V gene TRBV4-2 combines with J gene TRBJ1-1; tentatively, D is TRBD1 (5 bases). Per germline, CDR1 LGHNA and CDR2 YNFKEQ. This CDR3 comprises 18 residues. Trimming took 0 bases from V and 3 from J, leaving 20 bases between them. The CDR3 nucleotides read TGTGCCAGCAGCCAAGAGTGGCGTGCAGGGAGACCCCACACTGAAGCTTTCTTT. Amino acid sequence: CASSQEWRAGRPHTEAFF.

The V call is TRBV30, the J call TRBJ1-6; 7 nucleotides agree with TRBD1. The CDR3 has 18 amino acids. Trimming removed 4 bases from V and 10 bases from J; junction bases left unmatched: 22. The germline gives CDR1 GTSNPN, CDR2 SVGIG (reference sequence). The CDR3 here is CAWKPPISVGQRDSPLHF. DNA of the CDR3: TGTGCCTGGAAACCCCCGATTTCGGTGGGACAGCGAGACTCACCCCTCCACTTT.

The chain has TRBV5-4 and TRBJ2-4, with D perhaps matching TRBD1 (7 bases). Germline values: CDR1 SGHNT, CDR2 YYREEE (reference sequence). This CDR3 is 14 amino acids long. Trimming cost V 3 bases and J 4 bases, with 11 bases left between them. CDR3 sequence (DNA): TGTGCCAGCAGCTCCCCAGGGGGGAAAAACATTCAGTACTTC. Amino acids: CASSSPGGKNIQYF. The full variable domain, in which reference TRBV5-4 and TRBJ2-4 provide the parts outside the CDR3, is ETGVTQSPTHLIKTRGQQVTLRCSSQSGHNTVSWYQQALGQGPQFIFQYYREEENGRGNFPPRFSGLQFPNYSSELNVNALELDDSALYLCASSSPGGKNIQYFGAGTRLSVL.

The chain has TRBV9 and TRBJ2-3, with 12 bases identical to TRBD2. The CDR3 covers 16 residues. V lost 0 bases, J lost 1 base, and 0 bases stayed unmatched. Looked up from germline, CDR1 is SGDLS and CDR2 is YYNGEE. This chain's CDR3 is CASSVGTSGGTDTQYF. CDR3 sequence (DNA): TGTGCCAGCAGCGTAGGGACTAGCGGGGGCACAGATACGCAGTATTTT.

The chain uses TRBV12-3 or TRBV12-4 and TRBJ2-7; TRBD1 matches at 7 bases. The CDR3 has 13 amino acids. V dropped 2 bases and J dropped 6; count of bases not matched to a gene: 4. CDR3 in DNA: TGTGCCAGCAGTTTATCCAGGGGGTTCGAGCAGTACTTC. It yields the protein CASSLSRGFEQYF.